This TCR beta chain was recorded in a study of cytomegalovirus exposure and HLA in healthy donors. There are 15 residues in the CDR3. Looked up from germline, CDR1 is SEHNR and CDR2 is FQNEAQ (reference sequence). Primers included in the PCR were 60 Vbeta and 13 Jbeta primers. Sequencing used immunoSEQ multiplex PCR; TCRdb keeps in-frame clones, though not all of them. The table includes 130,000 to 150,000 clones, about three quarters detected once. This sequence was found in a human donor in good health. This rearrangement joins TRBV7-9 to TRBJ2-3, with D perhaps TRBD2 (7 bases). The sequenced sample consisted of PBMCs. The CDR3 DNA follows: TGTGCAGCGGGTGATCGGGGGGCGGAAACAGATACGCAGTATTTT. Translated, it gives CAAGDRGAETDTQYF.